This T cell receptor (beta chain) was sequenced in a study of blood T cell repertoires in COVID-19. Profiling relied on immunoSEQ multiplex PCR, and the TCRdb table lists in-frame clones only, not all of them. The table shows over 150,000 clones, with more than 70% occurring only once. The V and J ends lost 4 bases and 5 bases respectively, with 11 bases between them. CDR3 length: 14 residues. The germline V gene encodes CDR1 LNHNV and CDR2 YYDKDF (reference sequence). The clonotype originates from a middle-aged man who had recovered from COVID-19. The source material was PBMCs or T cells enriched from blood (not recorded which). This chain links TRBV15 with TRBJ1-4; D may be TRBD1 (5 bases). CDR3 DNA: TGTGCCACCAGCATTCGGGGGAGGAATGAAAAACTGTTTTTT. Encoded protein: CATSIRGRNEKLFF. Supplemented by reference TRBV15 and TRBJ1-4, the full variable domain reads DAMVIQNPRYQVTQFGKPVTLSCSQTLNHNVMYWYQQKSSQAPKLLFHYYDKDFNNEADTPDNFQSRRPNTSFCFLDIRSPGLGDTAMYLCATSIRGRNEKLFFGSGTQLSVL.